The entry below describes one T cell receptor (beta chain). The antigen remains unidentified. This sample was taken from a study of post-analysis software for immune sequencing data. As for the study in general: The disease courses spanned relapsing-remitting, secondary progressive and progressive-relapsing forms of multiple sclerosis. Notes on the study in general: Patients carried four or five TRBV segments more frequently than controls did, and TRBV5-6, TRBV5-1 and TRBV20-1 were among them.

Prepared TCR beta cDNA libraries contained unique molecular identifiers. T cells numbering about 0.85 to 11 million yielded cDNA molecules that totaled approximately 500,000. MiXCR was run by TCRdb on the PCR reads, yielding one entry per CDR3 protein. The sample includes roughly 200,000 distinct CDR3 sequences, around 30% seen only once; the top ten take about 3.7%. The V end lost 3 bases, the J end lost 7 bases, and 13 bases lay between the germline ends. The germline gives CDR1 SEHNR, CDR2 FQNEAQ (reference sequence). The CDR3 length is 13 residues. The sequencing sample was made of blood. The chain recombines TRBV7-9 with TRBJ2-7, with D possibly being TRBD2 (6 bases). The receptor's source is a girl aged 2-17 years with multiple sclerosis. The CDR3 sequence: CASSFSAAGEQYF. Written as DNA, the CDR3 is TGTGCCAGCAGCTTCTCCGCGGCGGGGGAGCAGTACTTC.